The sequence of this T cell receptor beta chain was determined in a study of cytomegalovirus exposure and HLA in healthy donors. Study details: Prior work identified about 120 million unique TCR beta sequences in roughly 180 million T cells. Study-wide results and caveats: CMV antigen specificity was confirmed in vitro for a few CMV-associated chains.

Comment on this clone: Its specificity is unknown.

A multiplex PCR was run with 60 Vbeta primers and 13 Jbeta primers. Profiling relied on immunoSEQ multiplex PCR, and the TCRdb table lists in-frame clones only, not all of them. Of 180,000 or so clones listed, roughly 80% are singletons. In germline, CDR1 is GTSNPN, CDR2 SVGIG (reference sequence). V lost 0 bases, J lost 8 bases, and 16 bases lay in between. This CDR3 is 14 amino acids long. The rearrangement links TRBV30 to TRBJ1-2; D is unresolved. The sample was PBMCs. The source of this sequence is a female donor in good health and CMV-seronegative. In nucleotides, the CDR3 is TGTGCCTGGAGTGTGGGCACCTCCCGACGGGGCTACACCTTC. Its protein is CAWSVGTSRRGYTF.